The entry that follows covers one T cell receptor (beta chain) sequence. This specimen belongs to a study of cytomegalovirus exposure and HLA in healthy donors. CDR1 and CDR2 (germline): MDHEN, SYDVKM. V gave up 3 bases and J gave up 7 bases, with 12 bases separating them. This CDR3 spans 13 amino acids. Vbeta (60) and Jbeta (13) primers were used in the PCR. The protocol was immunoSEQ multiplex PCR, while the TCRdb copy is restricted to in-frame clones and leaves out a portion. The data show about 180,000 clones, around 74% seen once. The origin of this receptor is a male donor in good health and CMV-seronegative. The sequenced material came from PBMCs. The genes are TRBV28 and TRBJ1-1; the D gene is possibly TRBD1 (5 bases). CDR3 nucleotide sequence: TGTGCCAGCAGTTTGGGCAGGGAATATGAAGCTTTCTTT. Its translation is CASSLGREYEAFF.